This passage covers 10 T cell receptor beta chains from one sample sequenced in a study of T cell repertoires in cytomegalovirus infection. TCRdb ran MiXCR on the reads and lists one entry per CDR3 protein. The table includes hundreds of thousands of distinct CDR3 sequences, around 30% detected once. These receptors have no known antigen. The sample in question was cultured CD8+ T cells from PBMCs, obtained from culture after CMV antigen stimulation. These receptors were taken from a human donor in good health (CMV status not recorded). Some clones in this sample may be carry-over from other donors' samples.

The V and J genes are TRBV10-3 and TRBJ2-7; the D gene is possibly TRBD1 (5 bases). Germline values: CDR1 ENHRY, CDR2 SYGVKD. CDR3 length: 14 residues. The germline V and J ends were trimmed by 8 bases and 4 bases, with 18 bases remaining between them. In nucleotides, the CDR3 is TGTGCCATCGATAGTCCCTTCGACAGTTACGAGCAGTACTTC. Its protein product is CAIDSPFDSYEQYF.

V gene TRBV4-2 combines with J gene TRBJ1-6; TRBD1 is a possible D gene (5 bases). Germline CDR1 LGHNA, CDR2 YNFKEQ. Trimming shortened V by 0 bases and J by 10 bases, and 13 bases separated the two germline ends. The CDR3 has 15 amino acids. CDR3 nucleotide sequence: TGTGCCAGCAGCCAAGATGGTGGGGGTGAATCACCCCTCCACTTT. Translation gives CASSQDGGGESPLHF.

V is TRBV12-3 or TRBV12-4 and J is TRBJ2-1; 9 nucleotides match TRBD2. V dropped 3 bases and J dropped 0; count of bases not matched to a gene: 3. This CDR3 has 16 amino acids. CDR3 nucleotides: TGTGCCAGCAGTTTCAGCGGGGGGCTCTCCTACAATGAGCAGTTCTTC. This encodes CASSFSGGLSYNEQFF.

In its sample, this clonotype was seen a few times. The gene calls are TRBV15 and TRBJ2-1, with TRBD2 identical over 9 bases. J was trimmed by 8 bases and V by 3 bases; bases with no gene match: 5. The CDR3 length is 14 residues. Germline values: CDR1 LNHNV, CDR2 YYDKDF (reference sequence). This CDR3 is CATSSAGGPDEQFF. CDR3 nucleotides: TGTGCCACCAGCAGCGCGGGGGGGCCGGATGAGCAGTTCTTC.

This clonotype appeared once. This CDR3 reads CASSEGFPWGNTEAFF. In nucleotides, the CDR3 is TGTGCCAGCAGCGAAGGCTTCCCCTGGGGGAACACTGAAGCTTTCTTT. V gene TRBV3-1 combines with J gene TRBJ1-1; D gene ambiguous. Trimming took off 5 bases at V and 1 base at J, with 17 bases between the two ends. CDR1 and CDR2 (germline): LGHDT, YNNKEL (reference sequence). The length of the CDR3 is 16 residues.

This clonotype has a handful of counts. J is TRBJ1-2 and V is TRBV27, with D possibly matching TRBD1 (6 bases). Trimming stripped 0 bases from V and 5 bases from J, with 13 bases between. CDR1 MNHEY and CDR2 SMNVEV come from the germline V gene (reference sequence). The CDR3 is 15 amino acids. This CDR3 reads CASSLSTGLWYGYTF. The DNA of the CDR3 is TGTGCCAGCAGTTTATCTACAGGGCTATGGTATGGCTACACCTTC.

The chain recombines TRBV5-6 with TRBJ2-7; D may be TRBD2 (6 bases). The CDR3 consists of 14 residues. V was clipped by 5 bases and J by 0 bases, with 12 bases between them. The germline V gene encodes CDR1 SGHDT and CDR2 YYEEEE. The CDR3 spells CASRGTPSSYEQYV. The CDR3 DNA reads as TGTGCCAGCAGGGGGACTCCGAGCTCCTACGAGCAGTACGTC.

This clonotype was observed a handful of times. The V and J genes are TRBV6-2 or TRBV6-3 and TRBJ1-5; tentative D call: TRBD1 (5 bases). V shed 4 bases and J shed 2 bases, with 9 bases lying between them. The CDR3 sequence is 14 residues long. Germline V gives CDR1 MNHEY, CDR2 SVGEGT. This chain's CDR3 is CASSSPTGNQPQHF. In nucleotides, the CDR3 is TGTGCCAGCAGTTCTCCGACAGGCAATCAGCCCCAGCATTTT.

The table lists this clonotype with many counts. V and J are TRBV7-2 and TRBJ2-5; D is perhaps TRBD1 (6 bases). CDR1 is SGHTA and CDR2 is FQGNSA in the germline V gene. CDR3 length equals 15 residues. The V end lost 1 base, the J end lost 4 bases, and 13 bases lay between the germline ends. The CDR3 nucleotides read TGTGCCAGCAGCTTAGGGACAGTTTGGGGAGAGACCCAGTACTTC. This translates into CASSLGTVWGETQYF.

V gene TRBV6-5 combines with J gene TRBJ2-7; D gene unclear. The germline gives CDR1 MNHEY, CDR2 SVGAGI. The CDR3 has 15 amino acids. With 0 bases removed from V and 4 bases from J, the gap between germline ends came to 13 bases. CDR3: CASSYSSDKGYEQYF. DNA of the CDR3: TGTGCCAGCAGTTACTCTTCGGATAAGGGTTACGAGCAGTACTTC.